The T cell receptor (beta chain) under discussion was sequenced for a study of T-cell memory formation after mild COVID-19. Regarding the study as a whole: Contracting clones from day 15 to 85 had balanced CD4/CD8; later expanders favoured CD4+.

TCRdb passed the 5' RACE reads through MiXCR, listing each CDR3 protein once. This sample has around 430,000 distinct CDR3 sequences; approximately 16% occur once, and the top ten carry around a fifth. Trimming removed 0 bases from V and 4 bases from J, with 6 bases in between. The CDR3 runs to 13 residues. Germline V gene sequence: CDR1 LNHNV, CDR2 YYDKDF (reference sequence). Only a few counts were recorded for this clonotype. Its antigen is not identified. This sequence was found in a man aged 18 to 29 who had mild COVID-19 (a few samples of this study predate the infection). Cell type and time point are not known. This chain links TRBV15 with TRBJ2-5; D is undetermined. The sequencing sample was made of PBMCs or a T cell subset sorted from them (not recorded which). DNA for the CDR3: TGTGCCACCAGCAGAGATCCTGCAGAGACCCAGTACTTC. Its translation: CATSRDPAETQYF.